This T cell receptor beta chain came from a study of blood T cell repertoires in COVID-19. Sequencing used immunoSEQ multiplex PCR; TCRdb keeps in-frame clones, though not all of them. The table lists roughly 100,000 clones, more than 75% of them singletons. This clone was seen once. Germline V gene data show CDR1 as MNHEY and CDR2 as SVGAGI. The CDR3 runs to 13 residues. V was shortened by 0 bases and J by 2 bases, with 4 bases between the two germline ends. Specimen: peripheral blood. The rearrangement links TRBV6-5 to TRBJ1-2, with D unclear. The clonotype comes from a man between 60 and 75 years old with acute or convalescent COVID-19. The CDR3 loop is CASSYSPNYGYTF. CDR3 nucleotides: TGTGCCAGCAGTTACTCCCCAAACTATGGCTACACCTTC.